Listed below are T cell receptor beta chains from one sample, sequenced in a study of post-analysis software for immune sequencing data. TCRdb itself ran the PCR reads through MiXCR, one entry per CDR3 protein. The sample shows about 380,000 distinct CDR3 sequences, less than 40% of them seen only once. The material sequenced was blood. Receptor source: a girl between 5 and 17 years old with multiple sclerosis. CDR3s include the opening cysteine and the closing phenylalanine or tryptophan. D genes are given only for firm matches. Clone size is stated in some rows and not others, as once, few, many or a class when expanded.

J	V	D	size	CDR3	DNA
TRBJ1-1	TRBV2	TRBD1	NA	CANRDRGALAFF	TGTGCCAACCGGGACAGGGGAGCTTTAGCTTTCTTT
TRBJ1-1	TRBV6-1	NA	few	CASIQGGVNTEAFF	TGTGCCAGCATCCAAGGGGGGGTTAACACTGAAGCTTTCTTT
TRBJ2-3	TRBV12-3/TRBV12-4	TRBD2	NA	CASTIGTSGGTDTQYF	TGTGCCAGCACCATCGGGACTAGCGGGGGCACAGATACGCAGTATTTT
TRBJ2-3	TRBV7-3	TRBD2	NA	CASSLMAGGSTGTQYF	TGTGCCAGCAGCTTAATGGCGGGGGGTTCGACGGGTACGCAGTATTTT
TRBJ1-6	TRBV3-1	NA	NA	CASSQGTPALHF	TGTGCCAGCAGCCAAGGAACCCCAGCCCTCCACTTT
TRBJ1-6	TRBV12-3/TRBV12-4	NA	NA	CASSSLRPLPLHF	TGTGCCAGCAGTTCCCTGAGGCCGTTACCCCTCCACTTT
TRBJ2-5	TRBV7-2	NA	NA	CASSPSMETQYF	TGTGCCAGCAGCCCCAGCATGGAGACCCAGTACTTC
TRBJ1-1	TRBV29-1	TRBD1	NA	CSVGQGGISEAFF	TGCAGCGTCGGACAGGGGGGAATCTCTGAAGCTTTCTTT
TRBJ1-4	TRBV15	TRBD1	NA	CATSRWTGEAVTTNEKLFF	TGTGCCACCAGCAGGTGGACAGGGGAGGCCGTCACAACTAATGAAAAACTGTTTTTT
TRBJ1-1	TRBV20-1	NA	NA	CSARSRRGGGTEAFF	TGCAGTGCTAGATCCCGTCGCGGGGGAGGGACTGAAGCTTTCTTT
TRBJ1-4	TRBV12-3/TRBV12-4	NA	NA	CASRPGVGREKLFF	TGTGCCAGCAGGCCCGGGGTCGGTCGTGAAAAACTGTTTTTT
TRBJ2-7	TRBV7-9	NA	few	CASSLGGSFYEQYF	TGTGCCAGCAGCTTAGGAGGGTCCTTTTACGAGCAGTACTTC
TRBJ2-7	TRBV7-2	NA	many	CASSLATGSYEQYF	TGCGCCAGCAGCTTGGCCACAGGCTCCTACGAGCAGTACTTC
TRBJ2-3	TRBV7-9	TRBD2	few	CASSLTGGGQSVTQYF	TGTGCCAGCAGCTTAACCGGGGGGGGCCAGTCTGTTACGCAGTATTTT
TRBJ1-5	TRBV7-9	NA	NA	CASSPGGPKPQHF	TGTGCCAGCAGCCCTGGGGGTCCAAAGCCCCAGCATTTT
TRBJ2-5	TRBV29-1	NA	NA	CSVRVASFQETQYF	TGCAGCGTGAGGGTCGCGAGCTTCCAAGAGACCCAGTACTTC
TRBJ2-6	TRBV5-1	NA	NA	CASSLDREVVSGANVLTF	TGCGCCAGCAGCTTAGACAGGGAGGTAGTGTCTGGGGCCAACGTCCTGACTTTC
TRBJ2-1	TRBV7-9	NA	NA	CASSLASGEQFF	TGTGCCAGCAGCTTAGCTAGCGGTGAGCAGTTCTTC
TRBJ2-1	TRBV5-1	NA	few	CASSLAVQTANEQFF	TGCGCCAGCAGCTTGGCGGTCCAGACAGCCAATGAGCAGTTCTTC
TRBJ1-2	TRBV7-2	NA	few	CASSPGGGSNYGYTF	TGTGCCAGCAGCCCCGGGGGGGGATCTAACTATGGCTACACCTTC
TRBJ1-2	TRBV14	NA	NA	CASSRGGGSYGYTF	TGTGCCAGCAGCCGGGGGGGAGGTAGCTATGGCTACACCTTC
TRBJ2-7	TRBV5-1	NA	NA	CASTGDGDYEQYF	TGCGCCAGTACTGGGGACGGTGACTACGAGCAGTACTTC
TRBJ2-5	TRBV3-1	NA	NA	CASSPNVKSRETQYF	TGTGCCAGCAGCCCCAACGTGAAATCTCGGGAGACCCAGTACTTC
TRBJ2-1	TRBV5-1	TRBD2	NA	CASSRGGTYNEQFF	TGCGCCAGCAGCCGGGGGGGAACCTACAATGAGCAGTTCTTC
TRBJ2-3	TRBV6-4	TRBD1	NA	CASSGPTGGDTDTQYF	TGTGCCAGCAGTGGACCTACAGGGGGAGACACAGATACGCAGTATTTT
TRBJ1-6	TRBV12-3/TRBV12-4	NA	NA	CASSLAGTAPHF	TGTGCCAGCAGTTTAGCTGGTACGGCCCCCCACTTT
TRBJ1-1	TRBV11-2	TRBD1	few	CASSPHTGVNTEAFF	TGTGCCAGCAGCCCCCACACAGGGGTGAACACTGAAGCTTTCTTT
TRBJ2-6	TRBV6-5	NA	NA	CASSYGGRSSGANVLTF	TGTGCCAGCAGTTACGGGGGCAGAAGCTCTGGGGCCAACGTCCTGACTTTC
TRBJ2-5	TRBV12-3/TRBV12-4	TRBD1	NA	CASRQGYETQYF	TGTGCCAGCAGACAGGGGTACGAGACCCAGTACTTC
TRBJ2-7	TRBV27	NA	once	CASSPLEATYEQYF	TGTGCCAGCAGTCCCCTGGAAGCGACCTACGAGCAGTACTTC
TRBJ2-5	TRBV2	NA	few	CASSERGRETQYF	TGTGCCAGCAGTGAGCGGGGTCGGGAGACCCAGTACTTC
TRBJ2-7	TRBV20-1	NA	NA	CSASNPGPGEQYF	TGCAGTGCTAGTAACCCAGGTCCTGGCGAGCAGTACTTC
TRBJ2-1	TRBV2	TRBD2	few	CASSVEGLGNNEQFF	TGTGCCAGCAGTGTGGAGGGACTAGGAAACAATGAGCAGTTCTTC
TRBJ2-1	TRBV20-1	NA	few	CSARRLAYNEQFF	TGCAGTGCTAGAAGACTAGCCTACAATGAGCAGTTCTTC
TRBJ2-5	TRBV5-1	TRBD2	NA	CASSSYLAGGPETQYF	TGCGCCAGCAGCTCCTATTTAGCGGGGGGCCCAGAGACCCAGTACTTC
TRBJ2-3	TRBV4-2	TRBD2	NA	CASSQEFRGAGADKDTQYF	TGTGCCAGCAGCCAAGAGTTTAGGGGAGCGGGGGCGGATAAAGATACGCAGTATTTT
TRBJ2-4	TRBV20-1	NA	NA	CSASLADIQYF	TGCAGTGCTAGTCTCGCCGACATTCAGTACTTC
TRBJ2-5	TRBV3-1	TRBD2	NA	CASSLRKLAGVETQYF	TGTGCCAGCAGCCTCCGGAAACTAGCGGGGGTGGAGACCCAGTACTTC
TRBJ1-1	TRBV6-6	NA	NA	CASSNPLGDGNTEAFF	TGTGCCAGCAGTAACCCGCTAGGAGACGGAAACACTGAAGCTTTCTTT
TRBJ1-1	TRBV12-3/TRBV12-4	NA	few	CASSFMANTEAFF	TGTGCCAGCAGTTTCATGGCGAACACTGAAGCTTTCTTT
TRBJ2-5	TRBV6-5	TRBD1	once	CASSYLGQGEETQYF	TGTGCCAGCAGTTACCTGGGACAGGGTGAAGAGACCCAGTACTTC
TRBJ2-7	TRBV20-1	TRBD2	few	CSAGLTSGGEQYF	TGCAGTGCTGGGCTCACTAGCGGGGGGGAGCAGTACTTC
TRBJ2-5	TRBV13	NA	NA	CASSRRGASLETQYF	TGTGCCAGCAGCCGAAGGGGGGCCTCCCTTGAGACCCAGTACTTC
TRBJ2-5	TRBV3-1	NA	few	CASSQELEGVQETQYF	TGTGCCAGCAGCCAAGAACTAGAAGGTGTCCAAGAGACCCAGTACTTC
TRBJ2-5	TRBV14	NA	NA	CASSQSYPGYQETQYF	TGTGCCAGCAGCCAATCCTATCCAGGCTATCAAGAGACCCAGTACTTC
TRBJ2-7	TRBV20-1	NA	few	CSGRRGSYEQYF	TGCAGTGGAAGGAGGGGATCCTACGAGCAGTACTTC
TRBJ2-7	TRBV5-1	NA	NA	CASSLRTMDEQYF	TGCGCCAGCAGCTTGAGGACCATGGACGAGCAGTACTTC
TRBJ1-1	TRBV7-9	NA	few	CASSFGDMQSEAFF	TGTGCCAGCAGCTTTGGGGACATGCAATCTGAAGCTTTCTTT
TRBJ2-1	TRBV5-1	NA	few	CASSLQGFENEQFF	TGCGCCAGCAGCCTTCAGGGGTTTGAGAATGAGCAGTTCTTC
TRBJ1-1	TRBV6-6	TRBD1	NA	CASTRQGGTETFF	TGTGCCAGCACCCGACAGGGGGGGACTGAAACTTTCTTT
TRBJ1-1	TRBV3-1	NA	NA	CASHSGTPEEDTEAFF	TGTGCCAGTCATTCCGGGACACCTGAGGAGGACACTGAAGCTTTCTTT
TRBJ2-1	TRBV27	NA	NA	CASTVSRAGAGNEQFF	TGTGCCAGCACCGTAAGTCGTGCGGGGGCGGGAAATGAGCAGTTCTTC
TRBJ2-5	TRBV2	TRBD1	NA	CASKRGQPPRETQYF	TGTGCCAGCAAGAGGGGACAGCCACCCCGGGAGACCCAGTACTTC
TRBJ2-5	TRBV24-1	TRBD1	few	CATSYLDRGRRIVETQYF	TGTGCCACCAGTTATTTGGACAGGGGGAGACGCATCGTGGAGACCCAGTACTTC
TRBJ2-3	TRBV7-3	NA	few	CASSLGGGRSDTQYF	TGTGCCAGCAGCTTAGGGGGGGGGCGGTCAGATACGCAGTATTTT
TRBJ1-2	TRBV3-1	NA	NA	CASSLSSYRSNYGYTF	TGTGCCAGCAGCCTGTCCAGCTACAGGAGCAACTATGGCTACACCTTC
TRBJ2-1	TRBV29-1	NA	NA	CSVQQGGTLNEQFF	TGCAGCGTTCAACAGGGGGGGACCTTGAATGAGCAGTTCTTC
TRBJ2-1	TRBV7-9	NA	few	CASSHAQGGSNEQFF	TGTGCCAGCAGCCACGCACAGGGAGGGTCCAATGAGCAGTTCTTC